This T cell receptor (beta chain) stems from a study of beta chain features in type 1 diabetes. CD4+ naive, central memory, regulatory and stem cell-like memory subsets were isolated by sorting on CD45RO/CCR7/CD25/CD127/CD95/CD27. The CDR3 runs to 16 residues. The V gene end was trimmed by 4 bases and the J gene end by 7 bases; junction bases not matched to a gene: 8. Germline V CDR1 and CDR2: SGHVS, FQNEAQ. Study outcomes and limitations: There was a moderate but significant shortening of TCRB CDR3s in all four CD4+ subsets of Type 1 diabetes patients. In patients and controls equally, PCR might favor templates that are shorter. A cDNA-based sequencing approach could over-represent cells with high TCR expression. The study found fewer insertions and more deletions at VDJ junctions in type 1 diabetes patients.

Every isolated RNA sample was fully reverse transcribed, so sequencing captured expressed TCRB transcripts. TCRdb's copy holds only in-frame clones and misses some; the assay was immunoSEQ multiplex PCR. Altogether around 250,000 clones are present, about 14% being singletons, with the ten largest covering about 0.02%. Regarding this clone: What it binds is not known.

The TCR originated in a man aged 25-40 years with type 1 diabetes. The source material was naive CD4+ T cells from blood. The chain recombines TRBV7-8 with TRBJ2-1, with 12 nucleotides matching TRBD2. The chain's CDR3 is CASSYASGRASNEQFF. CDR3 bases: TGTGCCAGCAGCTATGCTAGCGGGAGGGCCTCGAATGAGCAGTTCTTC.